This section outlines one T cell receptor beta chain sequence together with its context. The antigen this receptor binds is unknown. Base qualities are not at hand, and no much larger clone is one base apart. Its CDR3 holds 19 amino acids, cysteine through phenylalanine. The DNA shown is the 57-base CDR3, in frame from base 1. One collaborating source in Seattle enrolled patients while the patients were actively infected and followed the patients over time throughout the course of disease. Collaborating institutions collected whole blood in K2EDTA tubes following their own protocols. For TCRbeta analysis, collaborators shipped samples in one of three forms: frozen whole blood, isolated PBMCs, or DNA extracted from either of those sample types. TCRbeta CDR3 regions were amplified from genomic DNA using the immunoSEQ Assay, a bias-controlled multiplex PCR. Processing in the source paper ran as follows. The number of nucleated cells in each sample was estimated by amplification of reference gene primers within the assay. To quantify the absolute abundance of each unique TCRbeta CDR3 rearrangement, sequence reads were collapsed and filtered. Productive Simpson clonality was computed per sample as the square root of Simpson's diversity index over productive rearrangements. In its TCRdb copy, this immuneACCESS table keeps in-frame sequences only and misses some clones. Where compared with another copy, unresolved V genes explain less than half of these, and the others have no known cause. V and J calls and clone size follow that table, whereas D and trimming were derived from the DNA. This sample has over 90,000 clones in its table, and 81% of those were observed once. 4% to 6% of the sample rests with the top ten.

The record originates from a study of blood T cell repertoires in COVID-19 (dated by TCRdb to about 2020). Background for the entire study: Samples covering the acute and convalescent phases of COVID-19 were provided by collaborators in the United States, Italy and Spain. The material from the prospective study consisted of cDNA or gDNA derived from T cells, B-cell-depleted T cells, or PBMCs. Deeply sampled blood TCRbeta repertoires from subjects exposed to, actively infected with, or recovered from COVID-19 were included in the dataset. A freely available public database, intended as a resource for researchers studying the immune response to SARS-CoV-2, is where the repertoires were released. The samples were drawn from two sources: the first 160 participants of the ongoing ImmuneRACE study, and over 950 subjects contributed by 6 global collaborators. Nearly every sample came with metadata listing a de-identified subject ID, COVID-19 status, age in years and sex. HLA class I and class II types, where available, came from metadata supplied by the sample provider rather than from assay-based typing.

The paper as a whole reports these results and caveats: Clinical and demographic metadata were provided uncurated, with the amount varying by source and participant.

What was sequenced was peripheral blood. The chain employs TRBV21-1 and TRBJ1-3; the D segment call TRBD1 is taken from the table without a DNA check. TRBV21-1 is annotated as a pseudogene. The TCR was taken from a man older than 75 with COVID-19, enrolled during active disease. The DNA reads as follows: TGTGCCAGCAGCAAAGCGCGCCTTATTCAGGGGCCGGCTGGAAACACCATATATTTT. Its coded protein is CASSKARLIQGPAGNTIYF.